This T cell receptor beta chain was documented in a study of blood T cell repertoires in COVID-19. Overall study: Sources were T cells, B-cell-depleted T cells, or PBMCs; the material itself was cDNA or gDNA.

This CDR3 is 15 amino acids long. The V gene's germline CDR1 is KGHSH and CDR2 LQKENI. The V end lost 0 bases, the J end lost 5 bases, and 14 bases lay between the germline ends. Profiled with immunoSEQ multiplex PCR; TCRdb holds only in-frame clones, not every one. Among some 97,000 clones listed, more than 85% were seen once. The clonotype was recovered from a man aged 25 to 45 in a cohort sampled during active COVID-19. The chain has TRBV18 and TRBJ2-7; TRBD1 might be the D (6 bases). The sequencing input was peripheral blood. CDR3 loop: CASSPPNPGHHEQYF. Written as DNA, the CDR3 is TGTGCCAGCTCACCACCAAACCCGGGACACCACGAGCAGTACTTC.